The subject of this entry is one T cell receptor (beta chain). The sample originates from a study of blood T cell repertoires in COVID-19. As for the study in general: Whether acute or convalescent, the COVID-19 samples came from the United States, Italy and Spain. T cells, B-cell-depleted T cells, or PBMCs provided the cDNA or gDNA that served as material.

In the original processing: Scientists estimated how many nucleated cells there were by amplifying reference gene primers. Sequencing was performed with immunoSEQ multiplex PCR; in TCRdb, only in-frame clones are kept and a portion is missing. The V and J calls and clone size were taken over from that table, and D and trimming were inferred from the DNA. This table holds under 150,000 clones, roughly 73% found once. The CDR3 spans 16 residues. The germline CDR1 and CDR2 sequences are LGHNA and YSLEER. Trimming removed 3 bases from V and 2 bases from J, with 17 bases in between. This TCR was recovered from a woman in her forties or fifties with active or convalescent COVID-19. The gene calls are TRBV4-3 and TRBJ2-7, with D maybe TRBD2 (5 bases). The sample taken for sequencing was peripheral blood. CDR3 region: CASSQADVDGAYEQYF. The CDR3 DNA reads TGCGCCAGCAGCCAGGCAGATGTGGACGGGGCCTACGAGCAGTACTTC.